One T cell receptor (beta chain) is described in this entry. The data stem from a study of T cell changes during pregnancy in multiple sclerosis. The data were produced by immunoSEQ multiplex PCR, yet TCRdb's version contains in-frame clones alone and is incomplete. Among roughly 34,000 clones, about nine tenths were seen once, and the ten largest hold almost 4.5%. From germline, CDR1 is PRHDT and CDR2 FYEKMQ (reference sequence). Trimming cost V 7 bases and J 2 bases, with 20 bases left between them. The CDR3 runs to 16 residues. The source is a female donor in good health, enrolled as a control in a pregnancy study. The material was peripheral blood, obtained in the second trimester of pregnancy. The chain is built from TRBV13 and TRBJ2-5; weak D call: TRBD1 (6 bases). This CDR3 reads CASTSLGALRQETQYF. CDR3 DNA: TGTGCCAGCACCTCCCTGGGGGCCCTCCGACAAGAGACCCAGTACTTC.